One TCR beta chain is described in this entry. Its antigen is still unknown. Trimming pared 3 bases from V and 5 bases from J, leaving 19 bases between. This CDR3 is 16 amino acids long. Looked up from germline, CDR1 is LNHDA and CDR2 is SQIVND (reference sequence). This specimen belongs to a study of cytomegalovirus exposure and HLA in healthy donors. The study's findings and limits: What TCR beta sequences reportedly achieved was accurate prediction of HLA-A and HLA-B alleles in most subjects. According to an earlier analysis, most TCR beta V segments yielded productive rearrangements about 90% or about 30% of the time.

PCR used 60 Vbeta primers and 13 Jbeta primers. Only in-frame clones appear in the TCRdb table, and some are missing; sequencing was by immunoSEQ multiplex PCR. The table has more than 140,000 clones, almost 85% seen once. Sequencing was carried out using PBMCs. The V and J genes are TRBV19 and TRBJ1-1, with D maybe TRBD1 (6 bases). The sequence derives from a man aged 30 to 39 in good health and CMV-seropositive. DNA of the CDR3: TGTGCCAGTAGTATGGGGGGGGGCAGAAGGGGGACTGAAGCTTTCTTT. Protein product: CASSMGGGRRGTEAFF.